The 19 T cell receptor beta chains reported below all come from one sample, sequenced in a study of T cell repertoires in cytomegalovirus infection. MiXCR, run by TCRdb on the reads, gives a single entry per CDR3 protein. The repertoire includes 200,000 to 250,000 distinct CDR3 sequences, around 40% of them detected once, and 55% to 60% sits in the top ten. These receptors' antigens are unknown. The sequencing here drew on CD8+ T cells from cultured PBMCs, taken from culture after CMV antigen stimulation. These receptors were collected from a human donor in good health (CMV status not recorded). Some clones in this sample may be carry-over from other donors' samples.

In its sample, this clonotype was seen a few times. V and J are TRBV7-6 and TRBJ2-5; 9 nucleotides match TRBD1. CDR3 length equals 15 residues. The V segment lost 5 bases and the J segment 4 bases; nucleotides outside the gene matches: 8. Germline V lookup: CDR1 SGHVS, CDR2 FNYEAQ. The CDR3 sequence: CASSPGTGLGETQYF. The CDR3 DNA is TGTGCCAGCAGCCCCGGGACAGGGCTTGGAGAGACCCAGTACTTC.

The rearrangement joins TRBV12-3 or TRBV12-4 to TRBJ2-3, with D possibly TRBD1 on 6 matching bases. The length of the CDR3 is 15 residues. V lost 0 bases and J lost 2, with 9 bases in between. DNA of the CDR3: TGTGCCAGCAGTTTAGCGGGGGCCCTCACAGATACGCAGTATTTT. Its translation is CASSLAGALTDTQYF.

This clonotype was observed a handful of times. The chain employs TRBV11-2 and TRBJ2-5; D gene ambiguous. This CDR3 contains 14 residues. Germline V gives CDR1 SGHAT, CDR2 FQNNGV. V was cut by 5 bases and J by 0 bases, with 10 bases left in between. CDR3 sequence: CASSPEMYQETQYF. The DNA for the CDR3 is TGTGCCAGCAGCCCAGAGATGTACCAAGAGACCCAGTACTTC.

Ten or more counts support this clonotype. J is TRBJ1-1 and V is TRBV12-3 or TRBV12-4; 12 bases agree with TRBD1. V was clipped by 5 bases and J by 1 base; unmatched bases: 8. The CDR3 has 17 residues. DNA of the CDR3: TGTGCCAGCAGTCCCCCGGGACAGGGGGCGCGGAACACTGAAGCTTTCTTT. Its translation is CASSPPGQGARNTEAFF.

This clonotype was observed a handful of times. The chain is built from TRBV7-2 and TRBJ2-7, with D perhaps matching TRBD2 (5 bases). Trimming cost V 5 bases and J 3 bases, with 8 bases left between them. The CDR3 has 12 amino acids. Germline V CDR1 and CDR2: SGHTA, FQGNSA. The chain's CDR3 is CASSPGNYEQYF. The CDR3 DNA reads as TGTGCCAGCAGCCCCGGGAACTACGAGCAGTACTTC.

V usage is TRBV7-9 and J usage is TRBJ2-5; D may be TRBD1 (5 bases). Trimming took 5 bases from V and 3 from J, leaving 22 bases between them. Germline V lookup: CDR1 SEHNR, CDR2 FQNEAQ (reference sequence). CDR3 length: 17 amino acids. CDR3 amino acids: CASSPGNQGSTEETQYF. CDR3 DNA: TGTGCCAGCAGCCCGGGTAACCAGGGTAGCACGGAAGAGACCCAGTACTTC. The full variable domain, in which reference TRBV7-9 and TRBJ2-5 provide the parts outside the CDR3, is DTGVSQNPRHKITKRGQNVTFRCDPISEHNRLYWYRQTLGQGPEFLTYFQNEAQLEKSRLLSDRFSAERPKGSFSTLEIQRTEQGDSAMYLCASSPGNQGSTEETQYFGPGTRLLVL.

This clonotype was detected only a few times. The chain uses TRBV7-2 and TRBJ2-3; no clear D. The CDR3 consists of 16 residues. Germline V gene lookup returns CDR1 SGHTA and CDR2 FQGNSA. V lost 1 base and J lost 2, with 13 bases in between. The CDR3 here is CASSLVAHASTDTQYF. The CDR3 region has the DNA TGTGCCAGCAGCTTAGTTGCACACGCGTCCACAGATACGCAGTATTTT.

The rearrangement links TRBV12-3 or TRBV12-4 to TRBJ2-7; 9 nucleotides line up with TRBD1. The CDR3 runs 15 residues. The V segment lost 2 bases and the J segment 2 bases; nucleotides outside the gene matches: 4. The CDR3 coding sequence is TGTGCCAGCAGTTTATCGGGACAGGGAGCCTACGAGCAGTACTTC. Protein product: CASSLSGQGAYEQYF.

This sequence joins TRBV7-2 and TRBJ1-2, with 8 nucleotides matching TRBD1. The trim removed 1 base at V and 1 base at J, leaving 8 bases unmatched. Germline V gene data show CDR1 as SGHTA and CDR2 as FQGNSA. The length of the CDR3 is 17 residues. The chain's CDR3 is CASSLEDRGYDNYGYTF. CDR3 sequence (DNA): TGTGCCAGCAGCTTAGAAGACAGGGGTTATGATAACTATGGCTACACCTTC.

There are a few counts of this clonotype. This sequence joins TRBV7-8 and TRBJ1-1; D is unclear. CDR3 length: 15 residues. Trimming shortened V by 6 bases and J by 1 base, and 15 bases separated the two germline ends. Germline V gene sequence: CDR1 SGHVS, CDR2 FQNEAQ. The CDR3 reads CASRIHSAPNTEAFF. The CDR3 nucleotides are TGTGCCAGCAGGATACACAGCGCCCCGAACACTGAAGCTTTCTTT.

CDR3 residues: CASQKSPPDTQYF. The CDR3 DNA reads as TGTGCCAGCCAAAAGAGCCCCCCAGATACGCAGTATTTT. V usage is TRBV27 and J usage is TRBJ2-3; no firm D call. V lost 8 bases, J lost 4 bases, and 13 bases lay in between. CDR1 is MNHEY, CDR2 SMNVEV, per germline (reference sequence). This CDR3 spans 13 amino acids.

This clonotype appeared a few times. The chain joins TRBV7-7 to TRBJ2-1; TRBD1 matches 9 bases. The J segment lost 4 bases and the V segment lost 3 bases, leaving 1 base of the junction unmatched. Germline V gene data show CDR1 as SSHAT and CDR2 as FNYEAQ (reference sequence). This CDR3 region has 14 residues. CDR3 amino acids: CASSLGTGYNEQFF. For the CDR3, the DNA is TGTGCCAGCAGCTTGGGGACAGGGTACAATGAGCAGTTCTTC.

This clonotype has just a few counts. This CDR3 reads CASSYSPGGDTEAFF. CDR3 nucleotide sequence: TGTGCCAGCAGTTACAGCCCAGGGGGAGACACTGAAGCTTTCTTT. The rearrangement uses TRBV6-1 and TRBJ1-1; TRBD1 matches 7 bases. V shed 5 bases and J 3 bases; nucleotides not matched to a gene: 9. CDR1 and CDR2 (germline): MNHNS, SASEGT. This CDR3 is 15 amino acids long.

The chain couples TRBV2 to TRBJ1-1; no firm D call. Germline CDR1 SNHLY, CDR2 FYNNEI. CDR3 length equals 12 residues. In DNA, the CDR3 is TGTAACAGCAAAGGTCTATCTCCTGAAGCTTTCTTT. Its translation: CNSKGLSPEAFF.

This chain links TRBV2 with TRBJ2-3, with D possibly being TRBD2 (5 bases). CDR3 length: 14 residues. Germline CDR1 SNHLY, CDR2 FYNNEI. The V and J ends lost 2 bases and 5 bases respectively, with 11 bases between them. This CDR3 reads CASSEFQRLDTQYF. In DNA form, the CDR3 reads TGTGCCAGCAGTGAATTTCAGCGGTTAGATACGCAGTATTTT.

Of note for this clonotype: A read error is possible here, since a much larger clone lies one base away. The gene calls are TRBV11-2 and TRBJ2-7; D gene ambiguous. The CDR3 runs 16 residues. The germline gives CDR1 SGHAT, CDR2 FQNNGV. This CDR3 reads CANSLEGTDGTYEQYF. CDR3 in DNA: TGTGCCAACAGCTTAGAAGGCACGGACGGTACCTACGAGCAGTACTTC.

This clonotype has only one observation. The chain links TRBV6-1 to TRBJ2-7; no firm D call. The CDR3 contains 12 residues. V was shortened by 5 bases and J by 6 bases, with 11 bases between the two germline ends. Germline V gene data show CDR1 as MNHNS and CDR2 as SASEGT. The CDR3 here is CASSSVYGEQYF. As DNA, the CDR3 is TGTGCCAGCAGTTCGGTTTACGGCGAGCAGTACTTC.

This rearrangement joins TRBV12-3 or TRBV12-4 to TRBJ1-5, with TRBD1 as a possible D gene (5 bases). The CDR3 extends over 14 amino acids. Trimming pared 6 bases from V and 7 bases from J, leaving 16 bases between. The DNA for the CDR3 is TGTGCCAGCAGAGTAAGGGGCAGGAACCAGCCCCAGCATTTT. It codes for CASRVRGRNQPQHF.

The chain recombines TRBV12-5 with TRBJ2-3; TRBD2 is a possible D gene (5 bases). The CDR3 is 13 residues long. CDR1 and CDR2 from the germline V gene are LGHNT and FRNRAP. V was shortened by 0 bases and J by 6 bases, with 7 bases between the two germline ends. The chain's CDR3 is CASGLVPGDTQYF. The CDR3, as DNA: TGTGCTAGTGGTTTGGTACCGGGGGATACGCAGTATTTT.